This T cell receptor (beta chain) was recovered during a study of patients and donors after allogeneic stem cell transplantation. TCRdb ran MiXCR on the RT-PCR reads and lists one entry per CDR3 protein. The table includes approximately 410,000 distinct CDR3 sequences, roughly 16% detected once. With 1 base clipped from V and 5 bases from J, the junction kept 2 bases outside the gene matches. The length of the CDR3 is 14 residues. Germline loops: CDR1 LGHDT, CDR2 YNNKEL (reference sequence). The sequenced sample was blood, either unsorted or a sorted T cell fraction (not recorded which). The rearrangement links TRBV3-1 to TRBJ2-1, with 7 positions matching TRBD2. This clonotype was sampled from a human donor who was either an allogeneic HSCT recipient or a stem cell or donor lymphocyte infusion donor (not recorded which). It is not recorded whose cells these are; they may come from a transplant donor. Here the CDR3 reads CASSQAGRDNEQFF. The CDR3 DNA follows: TGTGCCAGCAGCCAAGCGGGGAGGGACAATGAGCAGTTCTTC.